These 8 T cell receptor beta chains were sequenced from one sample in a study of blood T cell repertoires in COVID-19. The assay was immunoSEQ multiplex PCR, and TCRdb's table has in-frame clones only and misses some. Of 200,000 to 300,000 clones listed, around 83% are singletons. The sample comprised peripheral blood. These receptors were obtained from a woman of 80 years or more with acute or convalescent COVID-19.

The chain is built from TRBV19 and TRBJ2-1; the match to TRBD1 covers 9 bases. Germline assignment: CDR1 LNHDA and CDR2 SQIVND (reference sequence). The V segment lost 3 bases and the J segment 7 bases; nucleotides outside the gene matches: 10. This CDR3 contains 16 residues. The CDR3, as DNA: TGTGCCAGTAGTATCGACAGGGGGGCAATCATGAATGAGCAGTTCTTC. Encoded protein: CASSIDRGAIMNEQFF. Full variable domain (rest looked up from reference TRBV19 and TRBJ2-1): DGGITQSPKYLFRKEGQNVTLSCEQNLNHDAMYWYRQDPGQGLRLIYYSQIVNDFQKGDIAEGYSVSREKKESFPLTVTSAQKNPTAFYLCASSIDRGAIMNEQFFGPGTRLTVL.

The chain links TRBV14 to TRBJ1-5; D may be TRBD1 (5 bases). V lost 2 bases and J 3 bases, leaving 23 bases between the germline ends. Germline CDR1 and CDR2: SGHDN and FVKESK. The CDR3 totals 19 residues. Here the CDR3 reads CASSQPGGGAGQNNQPQHF. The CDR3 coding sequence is TGTGCCAGCAGCCAACCCGGGGGTGGGGCAGGGCAGAACAATCAGCCCCAGCATTTT.

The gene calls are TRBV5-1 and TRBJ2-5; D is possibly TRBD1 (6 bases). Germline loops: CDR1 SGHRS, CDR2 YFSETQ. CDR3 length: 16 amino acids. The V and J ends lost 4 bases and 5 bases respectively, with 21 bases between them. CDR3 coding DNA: TGCGCCAGCAGCCGGGAAGGCAGGGGTGGAAGGGAGACCCAGTACTTC. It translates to CASSREGRGGRETQYF. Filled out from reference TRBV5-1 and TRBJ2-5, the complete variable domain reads KAGVTQTPRYLIKTRGQQVTLSCSPISGHRSVSWYQQTPGQGLQFLFEYFSETQRNKGNFPGRFSGRQFSNSRSEMNVSTLELGDSALYLCASSREGRGGRETQYFGPGTRLLVL.

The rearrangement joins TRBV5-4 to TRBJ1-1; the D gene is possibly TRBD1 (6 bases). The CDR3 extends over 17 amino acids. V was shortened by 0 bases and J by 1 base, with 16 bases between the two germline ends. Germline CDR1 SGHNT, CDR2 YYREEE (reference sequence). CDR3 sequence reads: CASSLEWRGGWNTEAFF. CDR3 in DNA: TGTGCCAGCAGCTTGGAATGGAGGGGGGGATGGAACACTGAAGCTTTCTTT.

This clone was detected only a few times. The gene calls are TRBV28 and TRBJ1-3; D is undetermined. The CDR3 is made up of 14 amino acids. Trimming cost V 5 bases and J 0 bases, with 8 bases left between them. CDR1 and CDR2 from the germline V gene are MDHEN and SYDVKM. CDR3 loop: CASSTELSGNTIYF. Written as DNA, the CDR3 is TGTGCCAGCAGTACAGAGCTCTCTGGAAACACCATATATTTT. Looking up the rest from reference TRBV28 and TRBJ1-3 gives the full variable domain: DVKVTQSSRYLVKRTGEKVFLECVQDMDHENMFWYRQDPGLGLRLIYFSYDVKMKEKGDIPEGYSVSREKKERFSLILESASTNQTSMYLCASSTELSGNTIYFGEGSWLTVV.

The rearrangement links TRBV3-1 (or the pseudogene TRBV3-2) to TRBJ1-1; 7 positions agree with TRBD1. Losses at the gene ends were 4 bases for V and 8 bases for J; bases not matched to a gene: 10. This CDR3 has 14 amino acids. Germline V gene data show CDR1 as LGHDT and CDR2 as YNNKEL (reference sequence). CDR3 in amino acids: CASSLLGQQGEAFF. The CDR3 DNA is TGTGCCAGCAGCCTCCTGGGGCAACAGGGGGAAGCTTTCTTT.

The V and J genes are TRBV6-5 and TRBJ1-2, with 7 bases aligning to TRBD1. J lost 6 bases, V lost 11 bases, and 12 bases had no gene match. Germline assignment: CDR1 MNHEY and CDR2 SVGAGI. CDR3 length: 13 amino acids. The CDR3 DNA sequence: TGTGCCTCCGATTCAGGGGGGCCCGATGGCTACACCTTC. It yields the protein CASDSGGPDGYTF.

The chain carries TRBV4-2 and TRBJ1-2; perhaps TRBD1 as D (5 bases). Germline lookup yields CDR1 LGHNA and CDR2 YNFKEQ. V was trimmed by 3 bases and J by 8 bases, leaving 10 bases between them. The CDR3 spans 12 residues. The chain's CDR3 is CASSHRVGGYTF. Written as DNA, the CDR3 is TGTGCCAGCAGCCACAGGGTGGGCGGCTACACCTTC.